This T cell receptor (beta chain) was captured in a study of blood T cell repertoires in COVID-19. Clones were read by immunoSEQ multiplex PCR, and TCRdb kept only the in-frame ones, dropping some. This table has under 200,000 clones, around 72% appearing once. This CDR3 spans 18 amino acids. Germline V gives CDR1 SGHKS, CDR2 YYEKEE (reference sequence). Remarks on this clone: One end of the junction is discordant with germline, which a read error may explain.

The chain combines TRBV5-5 with TRBJ1-3; TRBD1 might be the D (6 bases). The TCR originated in an elderly woman with acute or convalescent COVID-19. Sequencing was carried out using peripheral blood. The DNA for the CDR3 is TGTGCCAGCAGGTTGGGGCCCGGGACATCAAGCTCTGGAAACACCATATATTTT. Residues: CASRLGPGTSSSGNTIYF.